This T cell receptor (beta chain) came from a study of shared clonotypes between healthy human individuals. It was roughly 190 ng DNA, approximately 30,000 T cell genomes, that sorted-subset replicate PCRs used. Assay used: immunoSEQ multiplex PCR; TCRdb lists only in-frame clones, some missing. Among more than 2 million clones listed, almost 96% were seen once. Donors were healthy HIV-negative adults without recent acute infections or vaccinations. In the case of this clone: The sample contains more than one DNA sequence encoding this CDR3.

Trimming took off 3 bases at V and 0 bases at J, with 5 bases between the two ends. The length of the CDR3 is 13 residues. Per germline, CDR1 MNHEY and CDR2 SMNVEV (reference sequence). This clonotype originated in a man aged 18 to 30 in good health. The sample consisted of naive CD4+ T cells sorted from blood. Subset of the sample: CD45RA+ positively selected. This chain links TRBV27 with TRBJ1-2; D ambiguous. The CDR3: CASSLKANYGYTF. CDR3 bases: TGTGCCAGCAGTTTGAAGGCTAACTATGGCTACACCTTC.